These 28 T cell receptor beta chains were all obtained from the same sample, sequenced in a study of blood T cells in healthy people across ages. The authors ran a second PCR of roughly 6 to 11 cycles using a sample-barcoded 5' primer and a J-beta primer mix. Using its own MiXCR run on the 5' RACE reads, TCRdb lists one record per CDR3 protein. The table includes 1.5 million to 2 million distinct CDR3 sequences, about 28% detected once. The sequencing input was blood. The source of these receptors is a woman under 40 in good health.

This chain links TRBV5-1 with TRBJ2-7; a weak D match, TRBD2 (6 bases). CDR1 and CDR2 (germline): SGHRS, YFSETQ. The germline V and J ends were trimmed by 3 bases and 9 bases, with 13 bases remaining between them. CDR3 size: 12 residues. The CDR3 nucleotides are TGCGCCAGCAGCTCCGGGGAGGCGGGGCAGTACTTC. Translated, it gives CASSSGEAGQYF.

Ten or more counts support this clonotype. The chain links TRBV6-5 to TRBJ2-3; D unresolved. CDR1 is MNHEY, CDR2 SVGAGI, per germline. Deletions cut 0 bases from V and 2 bases from J, with 15 bases between. The length of the CDR3 is 17 residues. The CDR3 sequence is CASSYSIRGSITDTQYF. DNA of the CDR3: TGTGCCAGCAGTTACTCGATCCGCGGATCGATCACAGATACGCAGTATTTT.

The chain uses TRBV12-3 or TRBV12-4 and TRBJ2-6; D gene ambiguous. There are 16 residues in the CDR3. The germline V and J ends were trimmed by 5 bases and 0 bases, with 11 bases remaining between them. This CDR3 reads CASSPDIFSGANVLTF. The CDR3 nucleotides are TGTGCCAGCAGTCCCGACATTTTCTCTGGGGCCAACGTCCTGACTTTC.

For this clonotype: An end of the junction does not agree with germline; a read error may underlie this. The CDR3 nucleotides are TGTGCCAGCAGCCGAAGCACAGATGCGCAGTATTTT. Protein sequence: CASSRSTDAQYF. V gene TRBV12-3 or TRBV12-4 combines with J gene TRBJ2-3; D is uncertain. This CDR3 comprises 12 residues.

The CDR3 coding sequence is TGTGCCAGCAGCTTGGCAGGGGTCTACACCTTC. Protein product: CASSLAGVYTF. The chain joins TRBV13 to TRBJ1-2, with a weak D call TRBD1 (6 bases). Trimming took off 3 bases at V and 10 bases at J, with 9 bases between the two ends. Germline CDR1 PRHDT, CDR2 FYEKMQ (reference sequence). There are 11 residues in the CDR3.

This clonotype was seen a few times. The CDR3 DNA follows: TGCGCCAGCAGCTCCGGGGGGGGACTAGCTTTTTACGAGCAGTACTTC. Protein product: CASSSGGGLAFYEQYF. V gene TRBV5-1 combines with J gene TRBJ2-7; 9 bases line up with TRBD2. Unmatched junction bases numbered 11, after V lost 3 bases and J lost 4 bases. Germline loops: CDR1 SGHRS, CDR2 YFSETQ. The CDR3 covers 16 residues.

This clonotype appeared once. The chain joins TRBV27 to TRBJ1-5; D gene unclear. CDR1 MNHEY and CDR2 SMNVEV come from the germline V gene (reference sequence). The CDR3 has 14 residues. Trimming took off 4 bases at V and 4 bases at J, with 11 bases between the two ends. The CDR3 coding sequence is TGTGCCAGCAGTTCGGGTCTCCGAAATCAGCCCCAGCATTTT. Translating gives CASSSGLRNQPQHF.

The chain has TRBV7-2 and TRBJ2-1; D uncertain. Per the germline V gene, CDR1 is SGHTA and CDR2 is FQGNSA. The ends were cut back, 6 bases at V and 8 bases at J, with 8 bases in the middle. This CDR3 has 11 residues. As DNA, the CDR3 is TGTGCCAGCAGTCCCTTCTATGAGCAGTTCTTC. This translates into CASSPFYEQFF.

This chain uses TRBV6-5 with TRBJ2-7, with D possibly being TRBD2 (5 bases). The CDR3 consists of 14 residues. Germline V gene data show CDR1 as MNHEY and CDR2 as SVGAGI. V was pared by 0 bases and J by 7 bases, with 13 bases between. The CDR3 reads CASSYSTSAAEQYF. The DNA for the CDR3 is TGTGCCAGCAGTTACTCTACTAGTGCCGCGGAGCAGTACTTC.

This clonotype was counted once. V gene TRBV24-1 combines with J gene TRBJ2-3, with TRBD2 identical over 7 bases. There are 14 residues in the CDR3. The germline gives CDR1 KGHDR, CDR2 SFDVKD. V trimming: 7 bases; J trimming: 3 bases; junction bases outside the gene matches: 6. CDR3 region: CATRAAGATDTQYF. The CDR3 region has the DNA TGTGCCACCAGGGCGGCGGGAGCGACAGATACGCAGTATTTT.

This clonotype was counted between two and nine times. Germline and junction disagree at one end, which may indicate a read error. The CDR3 sequence: CASSPMAPGNRPQHF. DNA of the CDR3: TGTGCCAGCAGCCCGATGGCCCCGGGAAATCGGCCCCAGCATTTT. The rearrangement joins TRBV6-5 to TRBJ1-5; D unresolved. Germline V CDR1 and CDR2: MNHEY, SVGAGI. There are 15 residues in the CDR3.

The genes are TRBV5-1 and TRBJ1-2; weak D call: TRBD1 (5 bases). CDR1 is SGHRS, CDR2 YFSETQ, per germline. The V and J ends lost 0 bases and 9 bases respectively, with 18 bases between them. This CDR3 spans 15 amino acids. The CDR3: CASSLGVGALQSYTF. The CDR3 DNA is TGCGCCAGCAGCTTGGGGGTCGGGGCCCTACAGAGCTACACCTTC. Combining the CDR3 with reference TRBV5-1 and TRBJ1-2 gives the whole variable domain KAGVTQTPRYLIKTRGQQVTLSCSPISGHRSVSWYQQTPGQGLQFLFEYFSETQRNKGNFPGRFSGRQFSNSRSEMNVSTLELGDSALYLCASSLGVGALQSYTFGSGTRLTVV.

This clonotype came up many times. The V call is TRBV5-1, the J call TRBJ2-5, with 12 bases identical to TRBD2. The V segment lost 0 bases and the J segment 6 bases; nucleotides outside the gene matches: 6. CDR1 and CDR2 from the germline V gene are SGHRS and YFSETQ. This CDR3 has 16 amino acids. The DNA for the CDR3 is TGCGCCAGCAGCTTGGGCCTAGCGGGAGGGATGAAGACCCAGTACTTC. Its translation: CASSLGLAGGMKTQYF.

J is TRBJ1-5 and V is TRBV27; D possibly corresponds to TRBD1 (5 bases). The CDR3 covers 16 residues. The V gene's germline CDR1 is MNHEY and CDR2 SMNVEV (reference sequence). V shed 3 bases and J shed 2 bases, with 14 bases lying between them. CDR3 in amino acids: CASSFGGDGGNQPQHF. The CDR3 region has the DNA TGTGCCAGCAGTTTCGGAGGGGATGGGGGCAATCAGCCCCAGCATTTT.

The rearrangement joins TRBV13 to TRBJ2-1; the match to TRBD2 covers 7 bases. V shed 3 bases, J shed 4 bases, and the junction held 12 bases outside the gene matches. This CDR3 contains 17 residues. From germline, CDR1 is PRHDT and CDR2 FYEKMQ (reference sequence). CDR3 sequence: CASSFLTSGVGYNEQFF. In DNA form, the CDR3 reads TGTGCCAGCAGCTTTCTGACCAGCGGGGTTGGATACAATGAGCAGTTCTTC. The full variable domain, in which reference TRBV13 and TRBJ2-1 provide the parts outside the CDR3, is AAGVIQSPRHLIKEKRETATLKCYPIPRHDTVYWYQQGPGQDPQFLISFYEKMQSDKGSIPDRFSAQQFSDYHSELNMSSLELGDSALYFCASSFLTSGVGYNEQFFGPGTRLTVL.

The rearrangement links TRBV29-1 to TRBJ2-4; 11 bases map to TRBD2. V was pared by 1 base and J by 13 bases, with 12 bases of the junction left unmatched. Germline CDR1 and CDR2: SQVTM and ANQGSEA. The CDR3 length is 15 residues. The CDR3: CSVEGASSGRNEQYF. The CDR3 DNA sequence: TGCAGCGTTGAAGGGGCGTCTAGCGGGAGGAATGAGCAGTACTTC.

The chain links TRBV6-1 to TRBJ2-1, with D tentatively TRBD1 (6 bases). This CDR3 is 17 amino acids long. CDR1 and CDR2 from the germline V gene are MNHNS and SASEGT. Trimming took off 3 bases at V and 3 bases at J, with 18 bases between the two ends. In DNA, the CDR3 is TGTGCCAGCAGTGATGGGTTTTTGACAGGCGACTACAATGAGCAGTTCTTC. Protein: CASSDGFLTGDYNEQFF.

The genes are TRBV7-9 and TRBJ2-3; the match to TRBD2 covers 9 bases. V shed 4 bases and J 3 bases; nucleotides not matched to a gene: 8. Germline CDR1 is SEHNR and CDR2 is FQNEAQ (reference sequence). This CDR3 is 16 amino acids long. CDR3 DNA: TGTGCCAGCAGCTCATATAGCGGGAGTAGGACAGATACGCAGTATTTT. Protein: CASSSYSGSRTDTQYF. Variable domain in full (rest from reference TRBV7-9 and TRBJ2-3): DTGVSQNPRHKITKRGQNVTFRCDPISEHNRLYWYRQTLGQGPEFLTYFQNEAQLEKSRLLSDRFSAERPKGSFSTLEIQRTEQGDSAMYLCASSSYSGSRTDTQYFGPGTRLTVL.

The sample holds many counts of this clonotype. This sequence joins TRBV2 and TRBJ2-5; D is uncertain. Germline values: CDR1 SNHLY, CDR2 FYNNEI. Between the trimmed V and J ends, which lost 8 bases and 5 bases, there was a span of 15 bases. CDR3 length equals 13 residues. The CDR3 loop reads CASGRTTMETQYF. The CDR3 region has the DNA TGTGCCAGCGGGCGAACAACGATGGAGACCCAGTACTTC.

This clonotype was counted only a few times. The chain carries TRBV10-3 and TRBJ1-2, with 8 bases identical to TRBD1. The CDR3 loop spans 13 amino acids. With V trimmed by 2 bases and J by 6 bases, 2 bases remained unmatched. CDR1 is ENHRY, CDR2 SYGVKD, per germline. CDR3 bases: TGTGCCATCAGTGAGAGGACAGGGCATGGCTACACCTTC. It encodes CAISERTGHGYTF.

This clonotype was detected only a few times. The chain joins TRBV5-1 to TRBJ2-7, with a tentative D call TRBD1 (5 bases). Trimming cost V 4 bases and J 3 bases, with 17 bases left between them. This CDR3 is 15 amino acids long. In germline, CDR1 is SGHRS, CDR2 YFSETQ. DNA of the CDR3: TGCGCCAGCAGCCCCGGTGACAGAGAACGCTACGAGCAGTACTTC. Its translation: CASSPGDRERYEQYF.

This clonotype has more than one count but fewer than ten. Mismatch with germline at one junction end may stem from a read error. J is TRBJ1-5 and V is TRBV29-1; 10 positions agree with TRBD1. The CDR3 extends over 15 amino acids. Germline CDR1 reads SQVTM; CDR2 reads ANQGSEA. The CDR3 bases are TGCAGCGTTGGGTTGGGACAGGGGTTCGATCAGCCCCGGCATTTT. This encodes CSVGLGQGFDQPRHF.

Worth noting for this clonotype: The junction does not match germline at one end; this may be a read error. The chain employs TRBV25-1 and TRBJ2-1, with 7 nucleotides matching TRBD2. Per germline, CDR1 MGHDK and CDR2 SYGVNS. The CDR3 consists of 14 residues. The CDR3 protein is CTSLSGGSYNEQFF. CDR3 nucleotides: TGTACCAGCTTATCGGGAGGCTCCTACAATGAGCAGTTCTTC.

Only a few counts were recorded for this clonotype. The CDR3 DNA follows: TGTGCCAGCAGCGTTGGGCGGGAGTTTGATGAGCAGTTCTTC. Translated, it gives CASSVGREFDEQFF. The gene calls are TRBV9 and TRBJ2-1, with TRBD2 identical over 7 bases. Germline values: CDR1 SGDLS, CDR2 YYNGEE. The CDR3 totals 14 residues. J gave up 8 bases and V 2 bases, and 7 bases lay outside the gene matches.

This clonotype has just a few counts. The chain is built from TRBV7-3 and TRBJ2-7; 11 positions agree with TRBD1. The J call is uncertain, as TRBJ2-5 better fits the DNA end. The V gene's germline CDR1 is SGHTA and CDR2 FQGTGA. This CDR3 spans 15 amino acids. CDR3 nucleotides: TGTGCCAGCAGCGGAGGGACAGGGGGTATGGAGACCCAGTACTTC. Protein product: CASSGGTGGMETQYF.

The table lists this clonotype with many counts. The V gene is TRBV20-1, the J gene TRBJ2-1; D ambiguous. With 0 bases removed from V and 3 bases from J, the gap between germline ends came to 15 bases. Germline V gene sequence: CDR1 DFQATT, CDR2 SNEGSKA (reference sequence). The CDR3 is 16 residues long. The CDR3 nucleotides are TGCAGTGCTAGAGATTCCTGGGTGACTCTCTACAATGAGCAGTTCTTC. This sequence encodes CSARDSWVTLYNEQFF.

This clonotype was seen a few times. The rearrangement joins TRBV12-3 or TRBV12-4 to TRBJ2-3; TRBD2 matches 7 bases. The CDR3 length is 14 residues. V dropped 4 bases and J dropped 5; count of bases not matched to a gene: 6. CDR3 amino acids: CASSSRLAVDTQYF. CDR3 DNA sequence: TGTGCCAGCAGTTCCAGACTAGCAGTAGATACGCAGTATTTT.

This clonotype was seen just once. The rearrangement uses TRBV6-5 and TRBJ2-6; perhaps D is TRBD1 or TRBD2 (5 bases each). The CDR3 covers 20 residues. V lost 2 bases to trimming and J lost 4 bases, with 24 bases between them. CDR1 MNHEY and CDR2 SVGAGI come from the germline V gene. The DNA for the CDR3 is TGTGCCAGCAGTTACAGGTGGGCCCGGGGCCGAGAGGAGGGGGCCAACGTCCTGACTTTC. Protein sequence: CASSYRWARGREEGANVLTF.